The entry that follows covers one T cell receptor (beta chain) sequence. Its recognized antigen is unknown. The record has no base qualities; no much larger clone is one base away. The cohort comprised fewer than 750 healthy bone marrow donors. All cohort members were sampled while nominally healthy, although unrecorded immune exposures were likely present. The donor tested CMV seronegative, placing the donor among the roughly 400 seronegative members of the cohort. Every donor gave a peripheral blood sample, and the peripheral blood mononuclear cells from that sample were used for TCR beta sequencing. The Qiagen DNeasy Blood Extraction Kit was used to extract genomic DNA from the blood cell samples. The entry originates in a study of cytomegalovirus exposure and HLA in healthy donors (dated by TCRdb to about 2017). Study-level background: An earlier analysis of some 620 of the donors reported approximately 280 Gb of sequence data and about 120 million unique TCR beta sequences obtained from approximately 180 million T cells. An early release covering around 630 HLA-typed donors comprised roughly 300 gigabases of sequencing data and some 79 million unique TCR sequences. Of the roughly 400 genotyped donors, 81% fell in the genetic ancestry cluster associated with self-reported Caucasian donors. The aim of the study was to test whether cataloging public T cell receptors could identify signatures of past pathogen exposure. The study used immunosequencing to profile the T cell repertoires of approximately 640 subjects and linked those repertoires to cytomegalovirus serostatus. Along with the approximately 700-subject first cohort, a separate validation cohort of roughly 110 different subjects was used. The study combined high-throughput TCR immunosequencing, statistical association of individual TCRs with disease status, and machine learning to predict cytomegalovirus infection status. A later analysis re-examined previously published TCR beta repertoires from just over 650 donors and added high-resolution HLA genotyping to investigate patterns of TCR occurrence. In the later analysis, no new phenotypic data were used to find candidate immune exposures; instead, reliance was placed on TCR beta sequences and their occurrence across donors. An earlier analysis of approximately 640 of the donors applied high-throughput TCR beta sequencing to assess whether each TCR beta V gene segment acted as functional or pseudogenic. Donor age, sex, ethnicity and CMV serostatus were compiled together with the repertoire data. In a later genetic analysis, genome-wide SNP genotypes for about 65% of the roughly 700 donors were used, and that subset was treated as a discovery cohort. All discovery cohort repertoires had been generated using a single sequencing platform. Both class I and class II loci were covered by HLA typing, at four-digit resolution. The number of typed donors differed by locus: about 620-640 for A, B, C, DRB1 and DQB1; about 520 for DQA1; 606 for DPA1; and roughly 490 for DPB1. Because of strong linkage in the cohort, a handful of DR-DQ haplotypes were treated as single units for association and clustering. Among roughly 400 genotyped donors of the cohort, an average of around 220,000 unique TCR beta nucleotide sequences was sequenced per donor, of which approximately 18% were non-productive. The investigation overall reported the following: The classifier was reported to diagnose cytomegalovirus status with high specificity and sensitivity in both the original and validation cohorts. In this cohort, only TCR beta chains were sequenced, and detectable features were limited by the absence of alpha or paired-chain data. The study listed 164 TCR beta chains as associated with cytomegalovirus. The authors suggested that the approach could potentially be extended to other disease states and immunological phenotypes. In a later analysis, about 16,000 TCR beta sequences were associated with specific HLA alleles at a false discovery rate of 0.05. About 15 rarely observed V segments, including chromosome 9 orphons, were excluded from the earlier analysis of some 590 of the donors because counts were too low. Assigning TCR associations to individual alleles was difficult when HLA alleles, especially DR and DQ, strongly co-occurred. Broadly in line with IMGT annotations, most TCR beta V segments showed up in productive rearrangements about 90% or about 30% of the time in an earlier analysis of roughly 590 of the donors. The sequencing pipeline was judged likely to have produced a cluster of highly shared sequence variants as a technical artifact. The presence/absence analyses assumed that sequencing depth was roughly uniform across donors, and that assumption may not be true. A later analysis found that most CMV-associated TCR beta chains appeared HLA-restricted, with HLA associations seemingly driven largely by CMV exposure. Because some donors lacked HLA typing at each locus, the association tests relied only on the typed subset. A later analysis reported that several top co-occurrence clusters appeared linked to parvovirus B19, influenza, CMV and Epstein-Barr virus. V-gene and J-gene trimming of TCR beta chains was associated with a missense DCLRE1C variant in a later genetic analysis, and the association was replicated in an independent cohort. According to a later analysis, TCR association rates differed among HLA loci, with DRB1 alleles showing the most associated TCRs and HLA-C alleles showing the fewest. Some IMGT-functional V segments, including TRBV6-2 and TRBV6-3, could not be told apart with the 87-base-pair reads, so those segments were excluded. In a later genetic analysis, fewer N-insertions in productive TCRs were reported among donors in an Asian-associated ancestry cluster than the approximately 670-donor mean. While some public TCRs were present in many individuals, most TCR sequences turned up only very rarely across donors. In vitro tests confirmed that three of the cytomegalovirus-associated TCR beta chains recognize cytomegalovirus antigens. Linkage disequilibrium might explain the correlated functional status among segregating V segments, but an unknown experimental factor could not be excluded. A further reported finding was that TCR beta sequences accurately predicted the HLA-A and HLA-B alleles for most subjects in the first cohort. The only immune exposure information available for the cohort was CMV serostatus. A later analysis found that HLA-associated TCR beta chains were more clonally expanded and had lower generation probabilities than equally common non-associated chains.

Taken from cysteine to phenylalanine, the CDR3 has 14 residues. This entry keeps only the CDR3 DNA: 42 bases, framed from base 1. CDR1 and CDR2 (SEHNR, FQNEAQ) derive from the germline V gene (reference sequence). Trimming accounts for 4 bases at V and 3 bases at J, while the number of junction bases matched to no gene is 6. The library was generated by the immunoSEQ multiplex PCR assay. The multiplex PCR relied on a mix of 60 forward primers for TCR Vbeta segments and 13 reverse primers for TCR Jbeta segments. The CDR3 region of rearranged TCR beta genes was amplified from genomic DNA by a multiplex PCR assay. The amplified TCR beta libraries were sequenced on the Illumina HiSeq System as 87-base-pair reads. The original pipeline was this. In a later analysis, about 80 million unique TCR beta chains were counted across the 500 to 850 repertoires, and roughly 10 million of these chains were shared by at least two donors. Raw reads were error-corrected and collapsed into unique sequences with a nearest-neighbor algorithm that merged closely related sequences to remove PCR and sequencing errors. To assign V, D and J gene segments, CDR3 sequences were aligned to IMGT reference sequences. For a sequence to be retained, a match of at least six nucleotides to both a V gene segment and a J gene segment was required. A rearrangement was called productive if the CDR3 had no stop codons and remained in frame with V and J, and every other rearrangement was called non-productive. CDR3 was defined according to IMGT convention as the region running from the second conserved V-encoded cysteine to the conserved J-encoded phenylalanine. The earlier analysis of approximately 500 of the donors excluded sequences that lacked an unambiguous match to a single V gene segment. An earlier analysis of a few hundred of the donors called V segments functional above 56.7% productive rearrangements and segregating when the between-donor standard deviation exceeded 5%. A statistical classification framework was built to diagnose cytomegalovirus status from the catalog of TCR beta chain sequences. V and J gene assignment, in a later analysis, came from comparing TCR nucleotide sequences with IMGT/GENE-DB human TR gene sequences. A later analysis assigned CDR3 sequences and most-parsimonious VDJ recombination scenarios with the TCRdist pipeline. In a later analysis, each TCR beta chain was defined by its CDR3 amino acid sequence together with its V-gene family, and reads lacking a unique V-gene family were excluded. As a way to deal with suspected cross-contamination and a sequencing artifact, a later analysis dropped 500 to 700 nucleotide sequences that were highly shared and had low generation probability. For each public chain, a later analysis derived a clonal expansion index from normalized ranks of inferred template counts within each repertoire. In a later analysis, generation probabilities were computed with a VDJ recombination model fitted to out-of-frame rearrangements, and the resulting probabilities were checked against IGoR. In a later analysis, TCR-TCR, TCR-HLA and TCR-CMV co-occurrence was scored with hypergeometric tests, and a repertoire-size bias correction was applied to TCR pairs. A later analysis estimated false discovery rates by permuting HLA or CMV assignments 20 times. A later analysis grouped co-occurring TCRs with DBSCAN, adding TCRdist sequence similarity when clustering within HLA-allele-positive subsets. Repertoires with fewer than 30,000 or more than 120,000 public chains were left out of co-occurrence clustering, as were four to six repertoires with anomalous nucleotide sharing. TCRdb limited this immuneACCESS table to in-frame rearrangements with V and J called. A share of clones is missing; checked studies link under half to unresolved V genes, and the rest is unexplained. Clone size and the V and J calls come from that table; the DNA yielded D and trimming. A total of around 170,000 clones appear in this sample, about 84% of them only once. The ten biggest clones cover about 3.8% of the sample.

The material sequenced was PBMCs. The V and J segments used are TRBV7-9 and TRBJ2-7, with 7 junctional bases fitting TRBD1. The TCR originated in a man aged 45-60 years in good health and CMV-seronegative. At the DNA level, the sequence is TGTGCCAGCAGCTCCGGGACAGACCTCTACGAGCAGTACTTC. The resulting protein is CASSSGTDLYEQYF.